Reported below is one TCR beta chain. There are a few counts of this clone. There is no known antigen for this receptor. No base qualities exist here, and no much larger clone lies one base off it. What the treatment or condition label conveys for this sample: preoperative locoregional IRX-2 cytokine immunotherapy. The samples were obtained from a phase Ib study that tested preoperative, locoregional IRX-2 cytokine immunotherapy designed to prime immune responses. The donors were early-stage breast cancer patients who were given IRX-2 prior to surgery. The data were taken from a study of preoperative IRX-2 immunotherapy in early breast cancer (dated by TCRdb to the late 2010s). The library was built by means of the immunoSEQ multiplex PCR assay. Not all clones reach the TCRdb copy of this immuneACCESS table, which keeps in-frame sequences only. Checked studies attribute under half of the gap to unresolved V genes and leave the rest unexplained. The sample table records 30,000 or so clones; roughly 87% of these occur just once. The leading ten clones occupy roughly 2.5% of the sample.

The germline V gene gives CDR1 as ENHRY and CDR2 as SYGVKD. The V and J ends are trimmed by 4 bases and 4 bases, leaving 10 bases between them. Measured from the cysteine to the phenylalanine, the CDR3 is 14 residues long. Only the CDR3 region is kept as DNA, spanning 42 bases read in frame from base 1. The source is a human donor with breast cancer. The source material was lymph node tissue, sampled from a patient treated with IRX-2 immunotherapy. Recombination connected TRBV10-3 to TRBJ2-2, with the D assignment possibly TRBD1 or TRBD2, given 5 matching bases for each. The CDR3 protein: CAISGGSSTGELFF. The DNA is TGTGCCATCAGTGGGGGGTCCAGCACCGGGGAGCTGTTTTTT.